One sample yielded the 18 T cell receptor beta chains listed below, sequenced in a study of TIL therapy for anti-PD-1-resistant metastatic lung cancer. The libraries were made with immunoSEQ v3. The repertoire was sequenced with immunoSEQ multiplex PCR; TCRdb's copy has only in-frame clones and lacks some. The profile covers 45,000 to 75,000 clones, with around 87% appearing a single time and 2% to 3% taken by the ten largest. Stated time point: pre-treatment sample, taken before nivolumab and TIL therapy. The sequenced sample was blood, obtained at baseline. Source of these receptors: a person aged 25-85 years with non-small cell lung cancer.

The chain uses TRBV30 and TRBJ1-5; the D gene is possibly TRBD1 (5 bases). The CDR3 has 21 residues. V lost 4 bases to trimming and J lost 0 bases, with 31 bases between them. Germline V gene lookup returns CDR1 GTSNPN and CDR2 SVGIG (reference sequence). The CDR3 spells CAWIRVSRTDIGRNSNQPQHF. The CDR3 DNA reads as TGTGCCTGGATCCGGGTCTCCCGGACGGACATTGGACGGAATAGCAATCAGCCCCAGCATTTT. The full variable domain, completed using reference TRBV30 and TRBJ1-5, is SQTIHQWPATLVQPVGSPLSLECTVEGTSNPNLYWYRQAAGRGLQLLFYSVGIGQISSEVPQNLSASRPQDRQFILSSKKLLLSDSGFYLCAWIRVSRTDIGRNSNQPQHFGDGTRLSIL.

The chain employs TRBV28 and TRBJ1-6; weak D call: TRBD1 (6 bases). The CDR3 loop spans 15 amino acids. Looked up from germline, CDR1 is MDHEN and CDR2 is SYDVKM. Deletions cut 6 bases from V and 10 bases from J, with 19 bases between. The CDR3, as DNA: TGTGCCAGCAGCCTCGGCGAGGGGGGTGGCTCACCCCTCCACTTT. Its protein product is CASSLGEGGGSPLHF.

This chain uses TRBV11-2 with TRBJ2-2; D not resolved. The ends were cut back, 1 base at V and 5 bases at J, with 5 bases in the middle. The CDR3 has 13 amino acids. The germline CDR1 and CDR2 sequences are SGHAT and FQNNGV. The CDR3 DNA reads TGTGCCAGCAGCTTAGTCGTAACCGGGGAGCTGTTTTTT. This translates into CASSLVVTGELFF.

The chain uses TRBV19 and TRBJ1-1; D uncertain. CDR1 and CDR2 from the germline V gene are LNHDA and SQIVND (reference sequence). V was shortened by 7 bases and J by 1 base, with 7 bases between the two germline ends. The CDR3 contains 12 residues. The CDR3 coding sequence is TGTGCCAGTATGGGTCCGAACACTGAAGCTTTCTTT. This codes for CASMGPNTEAFF.

This clone was counted between two and nine times. The chain has TRBV24-1 and TRBJ1-5, with D possibly TRBD1 on 6 matching bases. Germline-derived CDR1 and CDR2 are KGHDR and SFDVKD. Trimming left V 4 bases short and J 5 bases short, with 11 bases between. CDR3 length: 14 amino acids. The CDR3 sequence is CATSETGQYQPQHF. The CDR3 region has the DNA TGTGCCACCAGTGAGACCGGACAGTATCAGCCCCAGCATTTT.

This clone has just a few counts. V and J are TRBV19 and TRBJ2-7, with 10 bases aligning to TRBD1. Trimming took 6 bases from V and 7 from J; bases not matched to a gene: 9. The CDR3 consists of 14 residues. Germline values: CDR1 LNHDA, CDR2 SQIVND (reference sequence). In DNA form, the CDR3 reads TGTGCCAGTAGCCCTGGGACAGGGGCTAGAGAGCAGTACTTC. Its protein is CASSPGTGAREQYF.

This clone has just one count. V and J are TRBV7-9 and TRBJ1-3; 7 bases agree with TRBD1. V trimming: 6 bases; J trimming: 0 bases; junction bases outside the gene matches: 11. This CDR3 comprises 17 residues. The V gene's germline CDR1 is SEHNR and CDR2 FQNEAQ (reference sequence). The CDR3 DNA sequence: TGTGCCAGCAGTTTTGGTTCCGGGACAGTCTCTGGAAACACCATATATTTT. Translating gives CASSFGSGTVSGNTIYF.

This clone was counted a few times. V usage is TRBV7-9 and J usage is TRBJ2-2; 10 nucleotides line up with TRBD1. Trimming cost V 6 bases and J 3 bases; bases outside gene matches: 10. Germline lookup yields CDR1 SEHNR and CDR2 FQNEAQ (reference sequence). The CDR3 is 17 amino acids. CDR3 residues: CASSPDRGFRYTGELFF. The DNA of the CDR3 is TGTGCCAGCAGTCCGGACAGGGGGTTTCGTTACACCGGGGAGCTGTTTTTT.

V is TRBV6-2 or TRBV6-3 and J is TRBJ2-7; D unclear. V lost 4 bases and J lost 2, with 6 bases in between. Germline V gene lookup returns CDR1 MNHEY and CDR2 SVGEGT. The CDR3 length is 12 residues. CDR3 DNA sequence: TGTGCCAGCAGTTCCACCACCTACGAGCAGTACTTC. Protein: CASSSTTYEQYF.

This clone was observed a few times. The V gene is TRBV4-1, the J gene TRBJ2-7; D gene unclear. Germline assignment: CDR1 MGHRA and CDR2 YSYEKL. This CDR3 comprises 14 residues. V shed 1 base and J shed 0 bases, with 7 bases lying between them. CDR3 protein: CASSQGGSSYEQYF. As DNA, the CDR3 is TGCGCCAGCAGCCAAGGAGGATCCTCCTACGAGCAGTACTTC.

This chain links TRBV6-5 with TRBJ2-7; 12 nucleotides line up with TRBD2. The CDR3 has 14 residues. J was trimmed by 6 bases and V by 4 bases; bases with no gene match: 4. From germline, CDR1 is MNHEY and CDR2 SVGAGI. CDR3: CASSLLAGGGEQYF. The CDR3 DNA is TGTGCCAGCAGTTTACTAGCGGGGGGTGGCGAGCAGTACTTC.

V usage is TRBV24-1 and J usage is TRBJ1-2; D is uncertain. The germline V and J ends were trimmed by 1 base and 6 bases, with 20 bases remaining between them. From germline, CDR1 is KGHDR and CDR2 SFDVKD. This CDR3 has 17 residues. The CDR3 DNA sequence: TGTGCCACCAGTGATTTCGCGGGATCGGGGAAAATTGATGGCTACACCTTC. Its translation is CATSDFAGSGKIDGYTF.

This clone was seen once. The rearrangement links TRBV5-6 to TRBJ1-2; D gene uncertain. Germline CDR1 reads SGHDT; CDR2 reads YYEEEE. V gave up 0 bases and J gave up 6 bases, with 15 bases separating them. The CDR3 totals 15 residues. CDR3 amino acids: CASSLEGRPRDGYTF. The CDR3 nucleotides are TGTGCCAGCAGCTTGGAAGGTCGGCCGAGGGATGGCTACACCTTC.

This clone has more than one count but fewer than ten. The V gene is TRBV7-2, the J gene TRBJ1-6, with unresolved D. Germline V gene data show CDR1 as SGHTA and CDR2 as FQGNSA. The CDR3 consists of 16 residues. V was shortened by 5 bases and J by 1 base, with 12 bases between the two germline ends. The DNA for the CDR3 is TGTGCCAGCAGCCCGAGAGTGGGGTCCTATAATTCACCCCTCCACTTT. This encodes CASSPRVGSYNSPLHF. The whole variable domain, filled in from reference TRBV7-2 and TRBJ1-6, reads GAGVSQSPSNKVTEKGKDVELRCDPISGHTALYWYRQSLGQGLEFLIYFQGNSAPDKSGLPSDRFSAERTGGSVSTLTIQRTQQEDSAVYLCASSPRVGSYNSPLHFGNGTRLTVT.

The chain links TRBV3-1 (or the pseudogene TRBV3-2) to TRBJ1-5; a possible D gene is TRBD1 (6 bases). V dropped 2 bases and J dropped 0 bases, with 14 bases sitting between them. This CDR3 is 17 amino acids long. Germline CDR1 is LGHDT and CDR2 is YNNKEL (reference sequence). CDR3 nucleotides: TGTGCCAGCAGCCAAACAGGACAGCCTTATAGCAATCAGCCCCAGCATTTT. It encodes CASSQTGQPYSNQPQHF.

The gene calls are TRBV25-1 and TRBJ1-2; weak D call: TRBD1 (5 bases). Trimming removed 1 base from V and 0 bases from J, with 9 bases in between. The CDR3 is 15 residues long. Per germline, CDR1 MGHDK and CDR2 SYGVNS. CDR3 DNA: TGTGCCAGCAGTGAATTCGGGACGGCTAACTATGGCTACACCTTC. This encodes CASSEFGTANYGYTF.

The chain combines TRBV5-5 with TRBJ2-5, with D tentatively TRBD1 (5 bases). There are 15 residues in the CDR3. Germline V gene lookup returns CDR1 SGHKS and CDR2 YYEKEE (reference sequence). Trimming removed 0 bases at V and 4 bases at J, with 13 bases between. This chain's CDR3 is CASSLEAGRLETQYF. As DNA, the CDR3 is TGTGCCAGCAGCTTGGAAGCAGGGCGTTTAGAGACCCAGTACTTC.

This rearrangement joins TRBV27 to TRBJ2-1; 8 bases agree with TRBD2. This CDR3 is built from 16 residues. Per germline, CDR1 MNHEY and CDR2 SMNVEV (reference sequence). Trimming at V came to 4 bases and at J to 1 base, leaving 6 bases not matched to a gene. CDR3 DNA sequence: TGTGCCAGCAGTTCCCCCGGGGGGGGGTCCTACAATGAGCAGTTCTTC. This gives the protein CASSSPGGGSYNEQFF.